The 27 T cell receptor beta chains below were found in one sample sequenced in a study of graft-versus-host responses after intestinal transplantation. The protocol was immunoSEQ multiplex PCR, while the TCRdb copy is restricted to in-frame clones and leaves out a portion. The sample shows about 27,000 clones, 80% to 95% of them seen only once. Specimen: PBMCs, collected 18 days after transplant. The receptors originated from a human patient who received an intestinal transplant, so some T cells may come from the graft donor.

CDR3 loop: CASSSALNTEAFF. CDR3 nucleotide sequence: TGTGCCAGTAGCTCGGCCCTCAACACTGAAGCTTTCTTT. J is TRBJ1-1 and V is TRBV19; D gene uncertain. Germline V lookup: CDR1 LNHDA, CDR2 SQIVND (reference sequence). This CDR3 has 13 residues. The ends were cut back, 6 bases at V and 2 bases at J, with 10 bases in the middle.

The genes are TRBV5-1 and TRBJ2-1; TRBD1 agrees at 7 bases. Germline-derived CDR1 and CDR2 are SGHRS and YFSETQ. The CDR3 sequence is 15 residues long. V was pared by 0 bases and J by 3 bases, with 3 bases of the junction left unmatched. The DNA for the CDR3 is TGCGCCAGCAGCTTGGGGGGACAGAACTACAATGAGCAGTTCTTC. Residues: CASSLGGQNYNEQFF.

The chain has TRBV18 and TRBJ2-7; tentatively, D is TRBD1 (6 bases). Germline V lookup: CDR1 KGHSH, CDR2 LQKENI. CDR3 size: 16 residues. The ends were cut back, 3 bases at V and 0 bases at J, with 15 bases in the middle. DNA of the CDR3: TGTGCCAGCTCACCTTATCCGACAGGCCACTCCTACGAGCAGTACTTC. Its protein is CASSPYPTGHSYEQYF.

The rearrangement uses TRBV2 and TRBJ1-1; D call uncertain. Germline V gene lookup returns CDR1 SNHLY and CDR2 FYNNEI. The CDR3 is 13 residues long. The V end lost 4 bases, the J end lost 6 bases, and 12 bases lay between the germline ends. DNA of the CDR3: TGTGCCAGCAGTGCCTATGTCATCGCTGAAGCTTTCTTT. As protein: CASSAYVIAEAFF. Variable domain in full (rest from reference TRBV2 and TRBJ1-1): EPEVTQTPSHQVTQMGQEVILRCVPISNHLYFYWYRQILGQKVEFLVSFYNNEISEKSEIFDDQFSVERPDGSNFTLKIRSTKLEDSAMYFCASSAYVIAEAFFGQGTRLTVV.

This clone was seen just once. The chain employs TRBV6-1 and TRBJ2-5; D could derive from TRBD1 or TRBD2 (6 bases each). Germline V CDR1 and CDR2: MNHNS, SASEGT. This CDR3 has 14 amino acids. The V and J ends lost 6 bases and 7 bases respectively, with 18 bases between them. The CDR3 loop reads CASSGGTYMGTQYF. In DNA form, the CDR3 reads TGTGCCAGCAGCGGCGGGACATACATGGGGACCCAGTACTTC.

This clone was detected only a few times. The chain carries TRBV4-1 and TRBJ2-7; D might be TRBD2 (7 bases). Germline lookup yields CDR1 MGHRA and CDR2 YSYEKL. Trimming pared 1 base from V and 2 bases from J, leaving 15 bases between. The CDR3 runs to 16 residues. In DNA form, the CDR3 reads TGCGCCAGCAGCCAAGGAGGCGGGGGCCAAACCTACGAGCAGTACTTC. Encoded protein: CASSQGGGGQTYEQYF.

The chain uses TRBV27 and TRBJ2-1; D uncertain. The length of the CDR3 is 16 residues. Germline V gene lookup returns CDR1 MNHEY and CDR2 SMNVEV (reference sequence). Trimming removed 8 bases from V and 0 bases from J, with 17 bases in between. CDR3 nucleotide sequence: TGTGCCAGCTGCCTAGACTCGTTCAGCTCCTACAATGAGCAGTTCTTC. Residues: CASCLDSFSSYNEQFF.

The chain employs TRBV5-6 and TRBJ1-6; D remains unclear. The CDR3 runs 16 residues. Trimming left V 1 base short and J 7 bases short, with 15 bases between. Per the germline V gene, CDR1 is SGHDT and CDR2 is YYEEEE. The CDR3 sequence is CASSLWASKRNSPLHF. CDR3 sequence (DNA): TGTGCCAGCAGCTTGTGGGCTTCTAAACGAAATTCACCCCTCCACTTT.

The chain uses TRBV6-5 and TRBJ2-3, with D perhaps TRBD2 (6 bases). The CDR3 is 15 amino acids. Trimming stripped 4 bases from V and 2 bases from J, with 13 bases between. CDR1 MNHEY and CDR2 SVGAGI come from the germline V gene. The CDR3 coding sequence is TGTGCCAGCAGTTTGGCGGGGCCTCACACAGATACGCAGTATTTT. Protein: CASSLAGPHTDTQYF.

The chain uses TRBV10-3 and TRBJ1-2; 10 nucleotides line up with TRBD1. CDR3 length: 18 residues. The trim removed 0 bases at V and 2 bases at J, leaving 9 bases unmatched. The germline V gene encodes CDR1 ENHRY and CDR2 SYGVKD. The CDR3: CAISESKDRGATNYGYTF. CDR3 bases: TGTGCCATCAGTGAGTCGAAGGACAGGGGGGCCACCAACTATGGCTACACCTTC.

This chain connects TRBV7-8 to TRBJ1-3; maybe TRBD1 (6 bases). The V gene's germline CDR1 is SGHVS and CDR2 FQNEAQ. CDR3 length equals 15 residues. V was trimmed by 5 bases and J by 7 bases, leaving 18 bases between them. CDR3 DNA sequence: TGTGCCAGCAGCCTTATGACAGGCCCAAGGAACACCATATATTTT. This gives the protein CASSLMTGPRNTIYF.

The rearrangement joins TRBV6-1 to TRBJ2-1, with D perhaps TRBD1 (6 bases). V was shortened by 6 bases and J by 8 bases, with 14 bases between the two germline ends. This CDR3 contains 13 residues. The germline gives CDR1 MNHNS, CDR2 SASEGT. The CDR3 DNA sequence: TGTGCCAGCAGCTCTGCCGGACAGTATGAGCAGTTCTTC. Translation: CASSSAGQYEQFF.

J is TRBJ2-7 and V is TRBV7-3; D might be TRBD1 or TRBD2, each matching 5 bases. The CDR3 runs to 12 residues. Germline V gives CDR1 SGHTA, CDR2 FQGTGA. V was shortened by 5 bases and J by 9 bases, with 14 bases between the two germline ends. CDR3: CASSPDRGPQYF. The CDR3 DNA reads as TGTGCCAGCAGCCCGGACCGGGGACCGCAGTACTTC. Full variable domain (outside the CDR3, taken from reference TRBV7-3 and TRBJ2-7): GAGVSQTPSNKVTEKGKYVELRCDPISGHTALYWYRQSLGQGPEFLIYFQGTGAADDSGLPNDRFFAVRPEGSVSTLKIQRTERGDSAVYLCASSPDRGPQYFGPGTRLTVT.

This chain connects TRBV7-9 to TRBJ2-7; D remains unclear. The CDR3 spans 13 residues. CDR1 SEHNR and CDR2 FQNEAQ come from the germline V gene (reference sequence). Trimming left V 1 base short and J 2 bases short, with 6 bases between. The CDR3: CASSLDITYEQYF. Here the CDR3 DNA reads TGTGCCAGCAGCTTAGACATAACCTACGAGCAGTACTTC.

This clone has a single count. The chain combines TRBV7-9 with TRBJ1-5, with D unresolved. Germline CDR1 is SEHNR and CDR2 is FQNEAQ (reference sequence). Deletions cut 5 bases from V and 5 bases from J, with 7 bases between. The CDR3 contains 12 residues. The CDR3 region has the DNA TGTGCCAGCAGCCAGTCTGATCAGCCCCAGCATTTT. This encodes CASSQSDQPQHF.

V gene TRBV27 combines with J gene TRBJ2-1, with no clear D. This CDR3 contains 14 residues. Trimming pared 4 bases from V and 13 bases from J, leaving 20 bases between. Germline V gene data show CDR1 as MNHEY and CDR2 as SMNVEV (reference sequence). The CDR3 DNA follows: TGTGCCAGCAGTTCCTCGGGTCTTTTCTCGCCCCAGTTCTTC. Translating it yields CASSSSGLFSPQFF.

This chain uses TRBV27 with TRBJ1-5, with 7 bases identical to TRBD1. CDR3 length: 15 amino acids. Germline assignment: CDR1 MNHEY and CDR2 SMNVEV (reference sequence). V trimming: 5 bases; J trimming: 1 base; junction bases outside the gene matches: 5. The CDR3 loop is CASSPGTASNQPQHF. The DNA of the CDR3 is TGTGCCAGCAGTCCTGGGACAGCCAGCAATCAGCCCCAGCATTTT.

The chain uses TRBV6-1 and TRBJ2-3; 9 nucleotides line up with TRBD2. CDR3 length: 19 amino acids. Germline assignment: CDR1 MNHNS and CDR2 SASEGT. After removal of 2 bases from V and 5 bases from J, the junction contained 17 bases not matched to a gene. The DNA of the CDR3 is TGTGCCAGCAGTGAAACGGTGCTAGCGGGGAGTCTTGTAGGAGATACGCAGTATTTT. Translated, it gives CASSETVLAGSLVGDTQYF.

The J gene is TRBJ1-2, the V gene TRBV4-1, with D perhaps matching TRBD1 (5 bases). There are 14 residues in the CDR3. Deletions cut 1 base from V and 4 bases from J, with 10 bases between. Germline loops: CDR1 MGHRA, CDR2 YSYEKL. The CDR3 DNA follows: TGCGCCAGCAGCCAAGGCCCAGGGCTCTATGGCTACACCTTC. Its translation: CASSQGPGLYGYTF.

The chain is built from TRBV6-5 and TRBJ1-2; D remains ambiguous. With 1 base removed from V and 2 bases from J, the gap between germline ends came to 14 bases. CDR3 length equals 16 residues. Per germline, CDR1 MNHEY and CDR2 SVGAGI. The CDR3 region has the DNA TGTGCCAGCAGTTACTTCCCGTCGGGAGCGAACTATGGCTACACCTTC. Amino acids: CASSYFPSGANYGYTF.

The chain has TRBV15 and TRBJ1-1, with D perhaps matching TRBD1 (6 bases). Germline CDR1 is LNHNV and CDR2 is YYDKDF (reference sequence). The CDR3 is made up of 14 amino acids. V lost 5 bases to trimming and J lost 1 base, with 11 bases between them. The CDR3 region has the DNA TGTGCCACCAGCCTCGCAGGGGCGAACACTGAAGCTTTCTTT. Its translation: CATSLAGANTEAFF.

The chain has TRBV14 and TRBJ2-3, with D hard to call. Germline loops: CDR1 SGHDN, CDR2 FVKESK. CDR3 length: 13 residues. Trimming shortened V by 0 bases and J by 4 bases, and 5 bases separated the two germline ends. The CDR3 reads CASSQDWPDTQYF. The CDR3 DNA sequence: TGTGCCAGCAGCCAAGACTGGCCAGATACGCAGTATTTT.

The chain employs TRBV5-8 and TRBJ2-7, with 11 bases identical to TRBD2. The V gene end was trimmed by 5 bases and the J gene end by 1 base; junction bases not matched to a gene: 5. The V gene's germline CDR1 is SGHTS and CDR2 YDEGEE. The CDR3 covers 15 residues. The CDR3 region is CASSLAGGHSYEQYF. Written as DNA, the CDR3 is TGTGCCAGCAGTTTAGCGGGGGGGCATTCCTACGAGCAGTACTTC.

This chain joins TRBV5-1 and TRBJ2-5, with unresolved D. The CDR3 extends over 15 amino acids. In germline, CDR1 is SGHRS, CDR2 YFSETQ. Trimming left V 4 bases short and J 2 bases short, with 15 bases between. Here the CDR3 DNA reads TGCGCCAGCAGCCAAATTGGACCCGCACAAGAGACCCAGTACTTC. It translates to CASSQIGPAQETQYF.

The rearrangement links TRBV20-1 to TRBJ2-3; unclear D gene. The CDR3 spans 10 residues. Germline CDR1 is DFQATT and CDR2 is SNEGSKA (reference sequence). V was shortened by 3 bases and J by 6 bases, with 4 bases between the two germline ends. The CDR3 DNA sequence: TGCAGTGCTAGTCCGGATACGCAGTATTTT. Its protein product is CSASPDTQYF.

This clone was counted once. J is TRBJ2-7 and V is TRBV12-5; D not resolved. The CDR3 runs to 10 residues. V gave up 5 bases and J gave up 2 bases, with 1 base separating them. Germline assignment: CDR1 LGHNT and CDR2 FRNRAP. The CDR3 region is CASGTYEQYF. The CDR3 DNA reads as TGTGCTAGTGGTACCTACGAGCAGTACTTC.

The V gene is TRBV7-9, the J gene TRBJ2-7; maybe TRBD1 (6 bases). CDR3 length: 18 residues. V lost 4 bases, J lost 3 bases, and 25 bases lay in between. Germline V CDR1 and CDR2: SEHNR, FQNEAQ (reference sequence). The CDR3 here is CASSSETGGPSYLYEQYF. The CDR3 DNA sequence: TGTGCCAGCAGCTCAGAGACAGGCGGTCCGTCGTACCTCTACGAGCAGTACTTC.